This T cell receptor (beta chain) was sequenced for a study of T-cell reconstitution after alpha-beta-depleted transplantation in children. Study-level results: A year had passed since transplant, and T-cell counts and diversity by then came mostly from newly produced T cells. Roughly two months post-transplant, alpha-beta T cells reportedly originated from several hundred graft clones that had expanded. Some patients' high day-60 TCRbeta diversity was attributed to recipient cells surviving conditioning.

V shed 6 bases and J 9 bases; nucleotides not matched to a gene: 7. The CDR3 consists of 13 residues. The germline V gene has CDR1 LGHDT and CDR2 YNNKEL (reference sequence). The authors prepared the TCRbeta library with unique molecular identifiers. TCRdb re-called the PCR reads with MiXCR, one entry per CDR3 protein. The sample carries 540,000 or so distinct CDR3 sequences, roughly 24% recorded once. Concerning this clonotype: Antigen: not known.

The sequences come from PBMCs, mostly from graft donor cells, collected 360 days after TCRalphabeta/CD19-depleted stem cell transplant. The sequence derives from a boy in the first two years of life who had a stem cell transplant for acute myeloid leukemia, so the T cells may come from the graft donor. The chain links TRBV3-1 to TRBJ2-1; 8 positions agree with TRBD2. The CDR3 region is CASRGTRGIEQFF. The CDR3 DNA is TGTGCCAGCAGAGGGACTAGAGGAATTGAGCAGTTCTTC.